Listed below are T cell receptor beta chains from one sample, sequenced in a study of cytomegalovirus exposure and HLA in healthy donors. Using immunoSEQ multiplex PCR, the repertoire was profiled, and TCRdb retains in-frame clones only, with some absent. The listing records roughly 220,000 clones. The sample was PBMCs. Every receptor here comes from a girl aged 2-10 years in good health and CMV-seropositive. Each CDR3 is given with its conserved first and last residue.

len: 17
v_gene: TRBV7-9
j_gene: TRBJ1-5
CDR3aa: CASSRFEGVRGNQPQHF

len: 16
v_gene: TRBV4-1
j_gene: TRBJ2-5
CDR3aa: CASSPGWREGQETQYF

len: 14
v_gene: TRBV7-2
j_gene: TRBJ2-3
CDR3aa: CASSPDRVVDTQYF

len: 15
v_gene: TRBV6-5
j_gene: TRBJ2-7
CDR3aa: CASSTIAGGLYEQYF

len: 12
v_gene: TRBV28
j_gene: TRBJ2-1
CDR3aa: CASSRTDNEQFF

len: 16
v_gene: TRBV4-1
j_gene: TRBJ2-3
CDR3aa: CASSHVSETSTDTQYF

len: 19
v_gene: TRBV28
j_gene: TRBJ2-1
CDR3aa: CASSSIRQPTSPTGYEQFF

len: 16
v_gene: TRBV5-1
j_gene: TRBJ1-1
CDR3aa: CASSRTGGSINTEAFF

len: 18
v_gene: TRBV4-1
j_gene: TRBJ2-3
CDR3aa: CASSQALAGTLITDTQYF

len: 12
v_gene: TRBV7-9
j_gene: TRBJ1-1
CDR3aa: CASSRQNAEAFF

len: 13
v_gene: TRBV29-1
j_gene: TRBJ2-5
CDR3aa: CSVGRVRGETQYF

len: 11
v_gene: TRBV20-1
j_gene: TRBJ1-2
CDR3aa: CSTYRGTSYAF

len: 13
v_gene: TRBV28
j_gene: TRBJ1-5
CDR3aa: CASLLQGGDRGHF